What follows are 28 T cell receptor beta chains derived from one specimen sequenced in a study of T cell responses to AZD1222 COVID-19 vaccine. Clones were read by immunoSEQ multiplex PCR, and TCRdb kept only the in-frame ones, dropping some. The sample shows some 120,000 clones, roughly 85% of them seen only once. The sample was peripheral blood, taken on day 0 of AZD1222 vaccination. These TCRs come from an adult in good health.

The chain is built from TRBV7-7 and TRBJ2-2, with D uncertain. V was trimmed by 1 base and J by 2 bases, leaving 5 bases between them. Germline loops: CDR1 SSHAT, CDR2 FNYEAQ (reference sequence). This CDR3 has 14 amino acids. The CDR3 here is CASSLVANTGELFF. The DNA of the CDR3 is TGTGCCAGCAGCTTAGTAGCTAACACCGGGGAGCTGTTTTTT. The whole variable domain, filled in from reference TRBV7-7 and TRBJ2-2, reads GAGVSQSPRYKVTKRGQDVTLRCDPISSHATLYWYQQALGQGPEFLTYFNYEAQPDKSGLPSDRFSAERPEGSISTLTIQRTEQRDSAMYRCASSLVANTGELFFGEGSRLTVL.

The gene calls are TRBV20-1 and TRBJ2-7; D unclear. CDR3 size: 11 residues. Germline CDR1 and CDR2: DFQATT and SNEGSKA (reference sequence). Trimming left V 2 bases short and J 3 bases short, with 5 bases between. CDR3 nucleotide sequence: TGCAGTGCTAGAAGTTACTACGAGCAGTACTTC. This sequence encodes CSARSYYEQYF.

The count of this clone is one. The rearrangement joins TRBV2 to TRBJ1-2, with 7 positions matching TRBD1. CDR3 length: 12 amino acids. Germline trimming cut 3 bases from V and 9 bases from J; bases unmatched to any gene: 4. CDR1 SNHLY and CDR2 FYNNEI come from the germline V gene. CDR3 sequence reads: CASSDTGESYTF. For the CDR3, the DNA is TGTGCCAGCAGTGATACAGGGGAGAGCTACACCTTC.

The genes are TRBV27 and TRBJ1-5, with D tentatively TRBD1 (5 bases). This CDR3 is built from 14 residues. Germline loops: CDR1 MNHEY, CDR2 SMNVEV (reference sequence). Trimming stripped 3 bases from V and 2 bases from J, with 8 bases between. CDR3 amino acids: CASSFRGGNQPQHF. Here the CDR3 DNA reads TGTGCCAGCAGTTTTAGGGGTGGCAATCAGCCCCAGCATTTT.

This clone was observed a few times. J is TRBJ1-6 and V is TRBV4-3; no reliable D call. V lost 4 bases and J 6 bases, leaving 10 bases between the germline ends. This CDR3 has 14 residues. From germline, CDR1 is LGHNA and CDR2 YSLEER. CDR3 protein: CASSPAALNSPLHF. CDR3 DNA: TGCGCCAGCAGCCCGGCCGCTCTTAATTCACCCCTCCACTTT.

The rearrangement uses TRBV6-5 and TRBJ2-7; 8 bases are a match to TRBD1. This CDR3 has 15 amino acids. The junction had 8 bases not matched to a gene; V was cut back by 2 bases and J by 5 bases. Germline V gene sequence: CDR1 MNHEY, CDR2 SVGAGI. This CDR3 reads CASSYGRTGQNEQYF. The DNA of the CDR3 is TGTGCCAGCAGTTACGGCCGGACAGGGCAAAACGAGCAGTACTTC.

The J gene is TRBJ2-7, the V gene TRBV24-1; tentative D call: TRBD2 (6 bases). This CDR3 is 15 amino acids long. Germline CDR1 reads KGHDR; CDR2 reads SFDVKD. Trimming removed 3 bases at V and 0 bases at J, with 11 bases between. The CDR3 loop is CATSDGGTGSYEQYF. CDR3 sequence (DNA): TGTGCCACCAGTGATGGAGGGACCGGCTCCTACGAGCAGTACTTC.

This clone came up once. The V gene is TRBV7-8, the J gene TRBJ1-1; 11 bases agree with TRBD1. The CDR3 is 21 amino acids. V gave up 0 bases and J gave up 1 base; unmatched junction bases: 16. Germline V lookup: CDR1 SGHVS, CDR2 FQNEAQ. CDR3 in DNA: TGTGCCAGCAGCTTAGCTCGGACAGGGGGCGCGTTGTCGGGTTGGAACACTGAAGCTTTCTTT. Protein product: CASSLARTGGALSGWNTEAFF.

This clone was recorded a few times. V usage is TRBV4-2 and J usage is TRBJ2-7; the D gene is possibly TRBD1 (5 bases). Germline values: CDR1 LGHNA, CDR2 YNFKEQ. Trimming stripped 0 bases from V and 3 bases from J, with 15 bases between. The CDR3 contains 16 residues. In nucleotides, the CDR3 is TGTGCCAGCAGCCAAGATGGCCAGGGATCCTACTACGAGCAGTACTTC. This gives the protein CASSQDGQGSYYEQYF.

The chain is built from TRBV6-6 and TRBJ1-4; weak D call: TRBD1 (5 bases). From germline, CDR1 is MNHNY and CDR2 SVGAGI (reference sequence). This CDR3 comprises 14 residues. The germline V and J ends were trimmed by 6 bases and 5 bases, with 13 bases remaining between them. The CDR3 region is CASSTGGVNEKLFF. In nucleotides, the CDR3 is TGTGCCAGCAGCACGGGGGGGGTCAATGAAAAACTGTTTTTT.

The chain recombines TRBV4-1 with TRBJ2-7, with D possibly being TRBD1 (6 bases). The germline V and J ends were trimmed by 0 bases and 4 bases, with 10 bases remaining between them. Per germline, CDR1 MGHRA and CDR2 YSYEKL. There are 14 residues in the CDR3. The CDR3 bases are TGCGCCAGCAGCCAAGACAGGGGATCTTACGAGCAGTACTTC. It translates to CASSQDRGSYEQYF.

This chain uses TRBV27 with TRBJ1-1, with D unresolved. Germline values: CDR1 MNHEY, CDR2 SMNVEV (reference sequence). V was trimmed by 3 bases and J by 4 bases, leaving 15 bases between them. This CDR3 region has 15 residues. CDR3 sequence reads: CASSLMGGVGTEAFF. The CDR3 DNA reads TGTGCCAGCAGTTTGATGGGCGGGGTCGGCACTGAAGCTTTCTTT.

The chain is built from TRBV7-9 and TRBJ2-3, with a weak D call TRBD2 (6 bases). Trimming removed 5 bases at V and 0 bases at J, with 15 bases between. Germline CDR1 and CDR2: SEHNR and FQNEAQ (reference sequence). The CDR3 covers 16 residues. The CDR3: CASSLAAGRSTDTQYF. CDR3 DNA sequence: TGTGCCAGCAGCCTGGCCGCGGGGCGAAGCACAGATACGCAGTATTTT.

The chain recombines TRBV19 with TRBJ1-2, with 8 nucleotides matching TRBD1. CDR3 length equals 15 residues. CDR1 is LNHDA, CDR2 SQIVND, per germline (reference sequence). V gave up 1 base and J gave up 7 bases; unmatched junction bases: 8. This chain's CDR3 is CASSIGTGIPGGYTF. CDR3 bases: TGTGCCAGTAGTATAGGGACAGGGATTCCCGGTGGCTACACCTTC.

The CDR3 reads CASSPGGQPQHF. The CDR3 region has the DNA TGTGCCAGCAGCCCCGGGGGGCAGCCCCAGCATTTT. The chain combines TRBV7-9 with TRBJ1-5; possible D gene TRBD1, 5 bases. Trimming took off 5 bases at V and 7 bases at J, with 9 bases between the two ends. Germline V CDR1 and CDR2: SEHNR, FQNEAQ (reference sequence). The CDR3 covers 12 residues.

The chain couples TRBV10-1 to TRBJ2-1; 9 bases are a match to TRBD1. With 5 bases clipped from V and 0 bases from J, the junction kept 17 bases outside the gene matches. The CDR3 covers 20 residues. Germline V gene sequence: CDR1 WNHNN, CDR2 SYGVQD (reference sequence). CDR3: CASSLGQGQVVGSSYNEQFF. CDR3 nucleotides: TGCGCCAGCAGTCTAGGACAGGGGCAAGTAGTCGGTAGCTCCTACAATGAGCAGTTCTTC.

The gene calls are TRBV9 and TRBJ2-1, with TRBD2 matching over 11 bases. J was trimmed by 10 bases and V by 4 bases; bases with no gene match: 10. Germline V CDR1 and CDR2: SGDLS, YYNGEE. The CDR3 totals 15 residues. CDR3 protein: CASSLGLAGGREQFF. The CDR3 nucleotides read TGTGCCAGCAGCCTTGGACTAGCGGGCGGGAGGGAGCAGTTCTTC.

V and J are TRBV11-1 and TRBJ2-5; TRBD2 might be the D (6 bases). The length of the CDR3 is 14 residues. Germline V gives CDR1 SGHAT, CDR2 FQDESV (reference sequence). With 3 bases removed from V and 4 bases from J, the gap between germline ends came to 12 bases. CDR3 sequence (DNA): TGTGCCAGCAGCTTGGAAAGGGGAGGAGAGACCCAGTACTTC. Residues: CASSLERGGETQYF.

V usage is TRBV7-9 and J usage is TRBJ1-1; the match to TRBD1 covers 7 bases. This CDR3 comprises 14 residues. The trim removed 4 bases at V and 2 bases at J, leaving 4 bases unmatched. Per the germline V gene, CDR1 is SEHNR and CDR2 is FQNEAQ (reference sequence). CDR3 nucleotides: TGTGCCAGCAGCTGGGACAGTGGCAACACTGAAGCTTTCTTT. This encodes CASSWDSGNTEAFF.

J is TRBJ1-2 and V is TRBV24-1, with 9 bases fitting TRBD1. Germline lookup yields CDR1 KGHDR and CDR2 SFDVKD. CDR3 length equals 14 residues. Germline trimming cut 2 bases from V and 5 bases from J; bases unmatched to any gene: 2. CDR3 sequence reads: CATSDWGQGYGYTF. The CDR3 region has the DNA TGTGCCACCAGTGATTGGGGACAGGGATATGGCTACACCTTC.

The CDR3 bases are TGTGCCAGCAGCCCCACTAGCGCCCAAGGAAGTTTGGAGTATTTT. Its translation: CASSPTSAQGSLEYF. The chain carries TRBV7-3 and TRBJ2-3; TRBD2 matches 7 bases. CDR1 is SGHTA, CDR2 FQGTGA, per germline. The length of the CDR3 is 15 residues. J lost 13 bases, V lost 5 bases, and 18 bases had no gene match.

This chain joins TRBV6-5 and TRBJ2-7, with TRBD1 identical over 8 bases. J lost 5 bases, V lost 2 bases, and 8 bases had no gene match. This CDR3 is built from 15 residues. Per the germline V gene, CDR1 is MNHEY and CDR2 is SVGAGI. The CDR3 sequence is CASSYAGQGHDEQYF. The CDR3 nucleotides are TGTGCCAGCAGTTACGCTGGACAGGGTCATGACGAGCAGTACTTC.

CDR3: CASSPRYARNSPLHF. As DNA, the CDR3 is TGTGCCAGCTCACCAAGGTACGCCAGGAATTCACCCCTCCACTTT. V and J are TRBV18 and TRBJ1-6; D is unresolved. The ends were cut back, 2 bases at V and 7 bases at J, with 12 bases in the middle. The CDR3 runs 15 residues. The germline gives CDR1 KGHSH, CDR2 LQKENI.

This clone has more than one count but fewer than ten. One junction end does not reproduce the germline sequence, and a read error may be involved. This chain uses TRBV6-1 with TRBJ1-2; 9 bases match TRBD1. The CDR3 is 15 amino acids. Germline CDR1 is MNHNS and CDR2 is SASEGT. CDR3 sequence: CASREDRGSNYGYTF. The CDR3 bases are TGTGCCAGCAGAGAAGACAGGGGGTCTAACTATGGCTACACCTTC.

This clone showed up just a few times. The chain combines TRBV6-5 with TRBJ1-5; D unclear. Trimming pared 8 bases from V and 5 bases from J, leaving 13 bases between. The CDR3 is 13 amino acids. Germline CDR1 reads MNHEY; CDR2 reads SVGAGI. DNA of the CDR3: TGTGCCAGCGGAGACTATCCCCATCAGCCCCAGCATTTT. Amino acid sequence: CASGDYPHQPQHF.

The V and J genes are TRBV29-1 and TRBJ2-7; possibly TRBD2 for D (6 bases). The CDR3 runs 12 residues. Trimming left V 4 bases short and J 2 bases short, with 9 bases between. Germline CDR1 SQVTM, CDR2 ANQGSEA. CDR3 protein: CSVVPGAYEQYF. The CDR3 DNA sequence: TGCAGCGTTGTCCCGGGAGCCTACGAGCAGTACTTC.

Written as DNA, the CDR3 is TGTGCCAGCAGTTACAGGGGCTACACCGGGGAGCTGTTTTTT. This sequence encodes CASSYRGYTGELFF. The chain is built from TRBV6-5 and TRBJ2-2; maybe TRBD1 (5 bases). Trimming stripped 2 bases from V and 3 bases from J, with 7 bases between. This CDR3 spans 14 amino acids. The germline V gene has CDR1 MNHEY and CDR2 SVGAGI.

The CDR3 sequence is CASSYRAQETQYF. For the CDR3, the DNA is TGTGCCAGCAGTTACAGGGCTCAAGAGACCCAGTACTTC. The chain couples TRBV27 to TRBJ2-5; D perhaps matches TRBD1 (6 bases). Germline V lookup: CDR1 MNHEY, CDR2 SMNVEV (reference sequence). The CDR3 is 13 residues long. The ends were cut back, 4 bases at V and 2 bases at J, with 8 bases in the middle.